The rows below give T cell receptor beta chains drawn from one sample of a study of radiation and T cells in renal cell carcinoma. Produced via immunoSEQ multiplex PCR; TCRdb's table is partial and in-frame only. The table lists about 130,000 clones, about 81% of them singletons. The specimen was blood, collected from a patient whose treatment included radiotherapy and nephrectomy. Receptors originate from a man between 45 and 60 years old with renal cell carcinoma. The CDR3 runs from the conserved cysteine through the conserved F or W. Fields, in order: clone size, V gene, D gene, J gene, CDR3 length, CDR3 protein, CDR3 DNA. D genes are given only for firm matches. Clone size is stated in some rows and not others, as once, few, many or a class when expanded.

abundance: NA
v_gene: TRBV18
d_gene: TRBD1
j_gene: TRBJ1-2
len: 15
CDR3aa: CASSPTTGINYGYTF
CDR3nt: TGTGCCAGCTCACCCACGACAGGGATTAACTATGGCTACACCTTC

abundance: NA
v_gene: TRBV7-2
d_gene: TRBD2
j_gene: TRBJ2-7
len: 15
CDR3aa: CASSTYGRSGVEQYF
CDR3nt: TGTGCCAGCAGCACTTACGGGAGGTCGGGGGTCGAGCAGTACTTC

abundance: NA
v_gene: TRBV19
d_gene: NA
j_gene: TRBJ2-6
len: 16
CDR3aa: CASSLAPAAGANVLTF
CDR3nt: TGTGCCAGTAGTTTGGCCCCGGCGGCAGGGGCCAACGTCCTGACTTTC

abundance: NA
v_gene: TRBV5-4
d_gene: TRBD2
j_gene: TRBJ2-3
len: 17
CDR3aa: CASSLFAGGPGTDTQYF
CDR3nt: TGTGCCAGCAGCTTGTTCGCGGGGGGGCCAGGCACAGATACGCAGTATTTT

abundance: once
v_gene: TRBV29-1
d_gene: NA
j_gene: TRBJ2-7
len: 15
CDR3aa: CSVLPLGRNSYEQYF
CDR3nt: TGCAGCGTTTTACCTCTTGGCCGGAACTCCTACGAGCAGTACTTC

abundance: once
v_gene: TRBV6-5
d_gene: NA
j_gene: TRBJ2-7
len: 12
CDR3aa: CASHGPLGEQYF
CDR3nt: TGTGCCAGCCACGGACCGTTAGGCGAGCAGTACTTC

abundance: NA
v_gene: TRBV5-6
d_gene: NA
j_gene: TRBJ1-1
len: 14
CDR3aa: CASSLWLVGTEAFF
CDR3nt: TGTGCCAGCAGCTTGTGGTTAGTTGGCACTGAAGCTTTCTTT

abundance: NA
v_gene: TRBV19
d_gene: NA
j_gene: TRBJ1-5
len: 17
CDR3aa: CASSLAQGTLGNQPQHF
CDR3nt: TGTGCCAGTAGTCTCGCTCAGGGAACTTTGGGCAATCAGCCCCAGCATTTT

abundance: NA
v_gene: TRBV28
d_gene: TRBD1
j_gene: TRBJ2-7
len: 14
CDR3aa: CASSNRDRPYEQYF
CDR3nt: TGTGCCAGCAGTAACCGGGACAGACCTTACGAGCAGTACTTC

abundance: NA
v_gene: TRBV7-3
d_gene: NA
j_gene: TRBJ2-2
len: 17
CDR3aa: CASSLVSQGAGTGELFF
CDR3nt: TGTGCCAGCAGCTTAGTGTCCCAGGGCGCGGGCACCGGGGAGCTGTTTTTT

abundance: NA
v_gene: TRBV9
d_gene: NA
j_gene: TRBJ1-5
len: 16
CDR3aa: CASSTRQVNSNQPQHF
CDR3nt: TGTGCCAGCAGCACCCGACAGGTGAATAGCAATCAGCCCCAGCATTTT

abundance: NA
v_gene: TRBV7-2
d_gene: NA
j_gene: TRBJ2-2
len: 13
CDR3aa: CASSLAGARELFF
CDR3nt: TGTGCCAGCAGCTTAGCGGGGGCCCGGGAGCTGTTTTTT

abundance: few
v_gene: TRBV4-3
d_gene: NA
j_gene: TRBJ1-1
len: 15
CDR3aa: CASSQVPGVNTEAFF
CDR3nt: TGCGCCAGCAGCCAAGTCCCAGGGGTGAACACTGAAGCTTTCTTT

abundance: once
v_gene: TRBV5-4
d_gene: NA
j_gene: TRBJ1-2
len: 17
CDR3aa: CASSLDFDSLKYDGYTF
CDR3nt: TGTGCCAGCAGCTTGGATTTTGACAGTTTAAAGTATGATGGCTACACCTTC

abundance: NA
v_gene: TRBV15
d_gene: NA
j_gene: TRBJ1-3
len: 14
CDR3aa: CATSRDLWGVTIYF
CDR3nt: TGTGCCACCAGCAGAGATCTCTGGGGGGTCACCATATATTTT

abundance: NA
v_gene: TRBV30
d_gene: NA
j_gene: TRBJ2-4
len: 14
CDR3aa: CAWSPVVAKNIQYF
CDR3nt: TGTGCCTGGAGTCCAGTGGTAGCCAAAAACATTCAGTACTTC

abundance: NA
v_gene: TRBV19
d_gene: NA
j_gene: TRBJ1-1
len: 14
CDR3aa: CASSLSIMNTEAFF
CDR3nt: TGTGCCAGTTCATTAAGTATCATGAACACTGAAGCTTTCTTT

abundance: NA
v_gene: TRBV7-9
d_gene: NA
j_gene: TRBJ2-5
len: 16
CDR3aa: CASSLVEGRWVETQYF
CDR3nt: TGTGCCAGCAGCTTAGTCGAGGGGAGGTGGGTAGAGACCCAGTACTTC

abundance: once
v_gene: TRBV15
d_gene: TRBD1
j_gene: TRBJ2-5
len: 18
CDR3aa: CATSRDPPGGAVWETQYF
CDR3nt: TGTGCCACCAGCAGAGACCCGCCAGGGGGCGCGGTATGGGAGACCCAGTACTTC

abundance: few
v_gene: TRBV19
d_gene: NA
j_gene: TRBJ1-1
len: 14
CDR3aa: CASSIGQKDTEAFF
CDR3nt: TGTGCCAGTAGTATCGGACAGAAGGACACTGAAGCTTTCTTT

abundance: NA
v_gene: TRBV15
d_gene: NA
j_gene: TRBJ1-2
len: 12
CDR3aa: CATSRDVDGYTF
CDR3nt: TGTGCCACCAGCAGAGATGTCGATGGCTACACCTTC

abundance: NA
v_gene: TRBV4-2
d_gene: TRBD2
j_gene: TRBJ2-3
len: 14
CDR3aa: CASSQETSVDTQYF
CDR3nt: TGTGCCAGCAGCCAAGAGACTAGCGTAGATACGCAGTATTTT

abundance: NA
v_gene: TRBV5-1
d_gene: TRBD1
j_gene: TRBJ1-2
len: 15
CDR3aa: CASSTDRASNYGYTF
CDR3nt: TGCGCCAGCAGCACGGACAGGGCCTCTAACTATGGCTACACCTTC

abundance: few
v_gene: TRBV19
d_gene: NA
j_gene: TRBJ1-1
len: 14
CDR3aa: CASSIRTGNTEAFF
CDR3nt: TGTGCCAGTAGTATCCGGACGGGAAACACTGAAGCTTTCTTT

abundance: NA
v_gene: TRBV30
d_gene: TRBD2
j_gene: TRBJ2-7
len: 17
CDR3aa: CAWSGGPGLAGVHEQYF
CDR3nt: TGTGCCTGGAGCGGAGGACCTGGACTAGCGGGAGTCCACGAGCAGTACTTC

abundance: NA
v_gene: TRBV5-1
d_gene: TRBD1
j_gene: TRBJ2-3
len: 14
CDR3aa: CASSFGQGTDTQYF
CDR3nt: TGCGCCAGCAGCTTTGGACAGGGAACAGATACGCAGTATTTT

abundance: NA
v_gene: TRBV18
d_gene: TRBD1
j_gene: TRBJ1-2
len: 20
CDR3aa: CASSPLAPIAGQGPNYGYTF
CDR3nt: TGTGCCAGCTCACCCCTAGCCCCGATAGCGGGACAGGGGCCGAACTATGGCTACACCTTC

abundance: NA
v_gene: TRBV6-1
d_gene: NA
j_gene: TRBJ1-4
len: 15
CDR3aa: CASSEVYQPNEKLFF
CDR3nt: TGTGCCAGCAGTGAAGTGTACCAGCCTAATGAAAAACTGTTTTTT

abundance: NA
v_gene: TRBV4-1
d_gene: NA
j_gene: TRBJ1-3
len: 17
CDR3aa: CASSQDGRFPSGNTIYF
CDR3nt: TGCGCCAGCAGCCAAGATGGAAGGTTTCCTTCTGGAAACACCATATATTTT

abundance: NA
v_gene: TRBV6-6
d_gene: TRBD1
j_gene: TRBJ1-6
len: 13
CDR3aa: CASMDRVLSPLHF
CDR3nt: TGTGCCAGCATGGACAGGGTGCTTTCACCCCTCCACTTT

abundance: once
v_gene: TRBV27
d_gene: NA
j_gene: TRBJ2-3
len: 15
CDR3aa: CASSTQPGHTDTQYF
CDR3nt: TGTGCCAGCAGTACCCAGCCAGGGCACACAGATACGCAGTATTTT

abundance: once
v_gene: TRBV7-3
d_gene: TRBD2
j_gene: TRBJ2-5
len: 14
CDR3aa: CASSSGTIQETQYF
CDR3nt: TGTGCCAGCAGCTCCGGGACTATACAAGAGACCCAGTACTTC

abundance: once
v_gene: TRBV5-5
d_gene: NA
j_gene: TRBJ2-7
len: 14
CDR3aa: CASSLGSATYEQYF
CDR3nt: TGTGCCAGCAGCTTGGGGTCAGCGACCTACGAGCAGTACTTC

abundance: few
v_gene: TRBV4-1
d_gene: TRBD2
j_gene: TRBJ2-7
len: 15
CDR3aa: CASSQEIAGAYEQYF
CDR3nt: TGCGCCAGCAGCCAAGAGATAGCGGGGGCTTACGAGCAGTACTTC

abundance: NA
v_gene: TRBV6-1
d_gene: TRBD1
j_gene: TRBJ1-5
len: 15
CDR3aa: CASSENDRDDQPQHF
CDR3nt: TGTGCCAGCAGTGAAAACGACAGGGACGATCAGCCCCAGCATTTT

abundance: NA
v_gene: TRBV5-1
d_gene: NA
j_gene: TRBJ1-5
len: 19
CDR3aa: CASSLLPRGGTYSNQPQHF
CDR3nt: TGCGCCAGCAGCCTCCTCCCCCGCGGGGGGACCTATAGCAATCAGCCCCAGCATTTT

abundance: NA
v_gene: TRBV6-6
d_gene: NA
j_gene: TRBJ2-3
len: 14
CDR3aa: CASRSQGLTDTQYF
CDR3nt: TGTGCCAGCCGGTCGCAGGGACTCACAGATACGCAGTATTTT

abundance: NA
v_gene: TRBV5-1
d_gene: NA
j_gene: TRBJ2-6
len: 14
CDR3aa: CASSVYSGANVLTF
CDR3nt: TGCGCCAGCAGCGTTTACTCTGGGGCCAACGTCCTGACTTTC

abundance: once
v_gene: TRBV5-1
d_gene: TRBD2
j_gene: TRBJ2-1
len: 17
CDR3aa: CASSLYPRTSGSNEQFF
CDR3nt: TGCGCCAGCAGCTTGTACCCCCGGACTAGCGGGAGTAATGAGCAGTTCTTC

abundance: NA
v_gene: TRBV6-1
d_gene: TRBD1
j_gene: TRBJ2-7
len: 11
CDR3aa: CATGQGKRVVF
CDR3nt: TGTGCCACCGGACAGGGGAAGAGGGTGGTATTC

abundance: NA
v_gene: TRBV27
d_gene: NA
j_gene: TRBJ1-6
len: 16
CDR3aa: CASSLRRQLNNSPLHF
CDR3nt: TGTGCCAGCAGTTTACGGCGACAGCTAAATAATTCACCCCTCCACTTT

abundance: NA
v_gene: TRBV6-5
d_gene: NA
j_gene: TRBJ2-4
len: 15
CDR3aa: CASSPGRSTKNIQYF
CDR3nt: TGTGCCAGCAGTCCGGGACGGTCGACGAAAAACATTCAGTACTTC

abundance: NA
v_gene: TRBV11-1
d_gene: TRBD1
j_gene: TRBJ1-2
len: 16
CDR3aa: CASSSAGTGENYGYTF
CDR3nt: TGTGCCAGCAGCTCCGCCGGGACAGGGGAGAACTATGGCTACACCTTC

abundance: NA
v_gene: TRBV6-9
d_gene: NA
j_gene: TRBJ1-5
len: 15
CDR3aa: CASSEDMPGNQPQHF
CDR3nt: TGTGCCAGCAGTGAAGACATGCCCGGCAATCAGCCCCAGCATTTT

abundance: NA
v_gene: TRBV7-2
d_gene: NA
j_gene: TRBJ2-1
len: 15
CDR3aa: CASSQSRGLYNEQFF
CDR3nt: TGTGCCAGCAGCCAGTCTCGGGGCCTATACAATGAGCAGTTCTTC

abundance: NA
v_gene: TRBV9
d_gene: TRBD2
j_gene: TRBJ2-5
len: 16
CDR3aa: CASSVVGGSLQETQYF
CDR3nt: TGTGCCAGCAGCGTAGTGGGCGGGAGCCTACAAGAGACCCAGTACTTC

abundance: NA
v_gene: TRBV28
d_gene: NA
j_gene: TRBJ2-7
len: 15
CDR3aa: CASSLGSGYGYEQYF
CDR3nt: TGTGCCAGCAGTTTGGGGTCTGGATACGGCTACGAGCAGTACTTC

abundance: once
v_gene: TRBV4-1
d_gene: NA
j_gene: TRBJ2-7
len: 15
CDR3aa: CASSQVAVGSYEQYF
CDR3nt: TGCGCCAGCAGCCAAGTAGCGGTTGGGTCCTACGAGCAGTACTTC

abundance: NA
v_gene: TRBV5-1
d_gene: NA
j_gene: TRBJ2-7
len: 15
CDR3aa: CASNYDDPSSYEQYF
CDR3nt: TGCGCCAGCAATTACGATGACCCCTCCTCCTACGAGCAGTACTTC

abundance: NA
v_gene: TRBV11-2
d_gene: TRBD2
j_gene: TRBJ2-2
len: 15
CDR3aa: CASSFRTSNTGELFF
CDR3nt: TGTGCCAGCAGCTTTCGGACTAGCAACACCGGGGAGCTGTTTTTT

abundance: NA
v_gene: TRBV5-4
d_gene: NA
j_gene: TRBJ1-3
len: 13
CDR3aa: CASSLGGRNTIYF
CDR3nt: TGTGCCAGCAGCTTGGGGGGACGAAACACCATATATTTT

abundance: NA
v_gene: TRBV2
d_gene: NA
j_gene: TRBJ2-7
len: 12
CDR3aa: CASRGPVDWEDF
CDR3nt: TGTGCCAGCAGAGGACCCGTTGACTGGGAGGACTTC